The sequence of this T cell receptor beta chain was determined in a study of blood T cell repertoires in COVID-19. Turning to the study itself: Among Cohort 3 donors, those recovered had two negative PCRs, clearance, or symptom resolution. T cells, B-cell-depleted T cells, or PBMCs supplied cDNA or gDNA.

Cohorts were based on clinical histories the participants reported. Concerning this clone: The same CDR3 is also encoded by other DNA sequences in this sample.

In the original processing: Reference gene primer amplification gave nucleated cell count estimates. TCRdb's copy holds only in-frame clones and misses some; the assay was immunoSEQ multiplex PCR. For V, J and clone size, that table is used; D and trimming come from the DNA. The sample records roughly 190,000 clones, about 86% being singletons. The germline V gene has CDR1 SGHTA and CDR2 FQGNSA. CDR3 size: 14 residues. V dropped 4 bases and J dropped 4 bases, with 13 bases sitting between them. The gene calls are TRBV7-2 and TRBJ1-2, with a possible D match to TRBD1 (6 bases). The origin of this receptor is a woman in her thirties or forties in a cohort exposed to, infected with or recovered from COVID-19 (not recorded which). Sequencing was done on a sample of PBMCs or T cells enriched from blood (not recorded which). CDR3 nucleotide sequence: TGTGCCAGCAGCTCGTTGGGAGGGGGCTATGGCTACACCTTC. Protein product: CASSSLGGGYGYTF.